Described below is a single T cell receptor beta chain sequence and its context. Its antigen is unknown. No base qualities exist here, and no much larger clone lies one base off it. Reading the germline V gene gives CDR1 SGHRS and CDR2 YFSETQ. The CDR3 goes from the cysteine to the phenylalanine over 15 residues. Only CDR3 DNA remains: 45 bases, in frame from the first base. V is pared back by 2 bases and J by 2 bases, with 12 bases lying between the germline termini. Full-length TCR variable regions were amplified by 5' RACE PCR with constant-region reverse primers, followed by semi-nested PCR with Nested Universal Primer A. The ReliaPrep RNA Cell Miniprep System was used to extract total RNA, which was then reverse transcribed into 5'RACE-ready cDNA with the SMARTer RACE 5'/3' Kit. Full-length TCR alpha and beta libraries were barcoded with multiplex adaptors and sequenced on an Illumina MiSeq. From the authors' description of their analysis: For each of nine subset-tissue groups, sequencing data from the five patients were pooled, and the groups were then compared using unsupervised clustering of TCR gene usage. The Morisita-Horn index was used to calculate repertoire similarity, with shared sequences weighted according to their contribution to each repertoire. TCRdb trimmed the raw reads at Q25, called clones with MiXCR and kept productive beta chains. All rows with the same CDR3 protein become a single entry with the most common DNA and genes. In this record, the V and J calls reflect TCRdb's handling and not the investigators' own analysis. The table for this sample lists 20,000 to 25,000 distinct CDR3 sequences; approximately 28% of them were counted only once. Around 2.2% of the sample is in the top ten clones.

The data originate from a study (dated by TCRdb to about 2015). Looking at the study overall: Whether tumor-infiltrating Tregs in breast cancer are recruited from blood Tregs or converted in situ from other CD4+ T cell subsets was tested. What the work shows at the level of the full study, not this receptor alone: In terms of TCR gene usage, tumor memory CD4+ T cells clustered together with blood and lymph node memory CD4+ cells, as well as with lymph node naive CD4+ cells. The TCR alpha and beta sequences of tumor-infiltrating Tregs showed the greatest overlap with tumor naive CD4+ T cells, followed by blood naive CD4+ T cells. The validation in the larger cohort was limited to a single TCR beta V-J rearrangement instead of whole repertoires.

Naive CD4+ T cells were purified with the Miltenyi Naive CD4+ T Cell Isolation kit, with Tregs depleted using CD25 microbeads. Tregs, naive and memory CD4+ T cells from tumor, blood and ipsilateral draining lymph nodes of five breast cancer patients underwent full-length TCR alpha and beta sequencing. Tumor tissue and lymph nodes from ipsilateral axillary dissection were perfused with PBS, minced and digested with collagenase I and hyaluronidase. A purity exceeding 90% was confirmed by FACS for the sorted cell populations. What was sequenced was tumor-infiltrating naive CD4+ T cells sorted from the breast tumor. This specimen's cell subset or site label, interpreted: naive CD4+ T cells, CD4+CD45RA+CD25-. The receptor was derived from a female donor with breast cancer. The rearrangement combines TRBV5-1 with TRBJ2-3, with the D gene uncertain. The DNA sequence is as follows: TGCGCCAGCAGCTTTCAGGCATCTTTCACAGATACGCAGTATTTT. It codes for CASSFQASFTDTQYF.